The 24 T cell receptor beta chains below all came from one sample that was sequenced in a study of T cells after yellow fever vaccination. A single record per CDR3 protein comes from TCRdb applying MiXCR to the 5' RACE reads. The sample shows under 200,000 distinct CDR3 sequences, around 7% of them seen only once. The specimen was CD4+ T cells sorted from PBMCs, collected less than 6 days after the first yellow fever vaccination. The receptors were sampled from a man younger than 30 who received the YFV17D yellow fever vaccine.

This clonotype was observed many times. CDR3 region: CASSRLPGTGGTEAFF. Written as DNA, the CDR3 is TGCGCCAGCAGCCGACTTCCCGGAACAGGGGGCACTGAAGCTTTCTTT. V is TRBV4-1 and J is TRBJ1-1; 8 nucleotides line up with TRBD1. CDR1 is MGHRA and CDR2 is YSYEKL in the germline V gene. This CDR3 is built from 16 residues. Trimming at V came to 4 bases and at J to 4 bases, leaving 11 bases not matched to a gene.

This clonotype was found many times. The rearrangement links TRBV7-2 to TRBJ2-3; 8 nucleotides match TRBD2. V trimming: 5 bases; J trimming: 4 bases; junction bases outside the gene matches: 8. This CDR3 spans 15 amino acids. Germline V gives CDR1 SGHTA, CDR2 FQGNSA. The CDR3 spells CASSVLYGGADTQYF. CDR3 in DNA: TGTGCCAGCAGCGTACTCTACGGGGGGGCAGATACGCAGTATTTT.

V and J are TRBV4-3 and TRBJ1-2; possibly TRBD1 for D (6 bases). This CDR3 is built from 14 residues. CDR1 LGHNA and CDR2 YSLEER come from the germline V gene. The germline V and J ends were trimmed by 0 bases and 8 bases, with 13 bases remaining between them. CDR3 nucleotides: TGCGCCAGCAGCCAAGATGTGGACAGAGGGGGCTACACCTTC. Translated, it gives CASSQDVDRGGYTF.

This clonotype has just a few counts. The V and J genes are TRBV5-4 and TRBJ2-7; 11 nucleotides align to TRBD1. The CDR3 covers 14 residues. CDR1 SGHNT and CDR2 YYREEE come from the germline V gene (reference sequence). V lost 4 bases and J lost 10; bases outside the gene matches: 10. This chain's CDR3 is CASSNAGQGAFQYF. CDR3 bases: TGTGCCAGCAGCAACGCCGGACAGGGGGCCTTCCAGTACTTC.

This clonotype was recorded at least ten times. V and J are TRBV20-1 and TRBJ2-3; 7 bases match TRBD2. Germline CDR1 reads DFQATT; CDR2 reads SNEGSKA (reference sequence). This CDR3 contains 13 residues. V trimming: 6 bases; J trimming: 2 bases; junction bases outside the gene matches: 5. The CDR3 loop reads CSAGAGFTDTQYF. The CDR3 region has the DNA TGCAGTGCGGGAGCGGGGTTCACAGATACGCAGTATTTT.

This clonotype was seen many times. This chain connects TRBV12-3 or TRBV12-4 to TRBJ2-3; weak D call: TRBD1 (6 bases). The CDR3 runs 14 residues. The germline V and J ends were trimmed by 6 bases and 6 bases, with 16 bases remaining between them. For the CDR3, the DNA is TGTGCCAGCAGCCCAACAGGGACCTGGGATACGCAGTATTTT. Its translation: CASSPTGTWDTQYF.

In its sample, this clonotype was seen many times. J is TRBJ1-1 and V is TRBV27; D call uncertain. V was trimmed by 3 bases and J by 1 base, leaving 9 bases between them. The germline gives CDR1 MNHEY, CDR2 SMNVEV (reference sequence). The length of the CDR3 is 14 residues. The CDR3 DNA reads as TGTGCCAGCAGTTTGCGGCGGGAGAACACTGAAGCTTTCTTT. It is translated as CASSLRRENTEAFF.

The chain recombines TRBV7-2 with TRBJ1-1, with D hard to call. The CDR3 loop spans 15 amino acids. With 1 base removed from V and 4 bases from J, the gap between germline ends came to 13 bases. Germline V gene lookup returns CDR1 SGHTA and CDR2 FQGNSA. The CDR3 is CASSLGVARGTEAFF. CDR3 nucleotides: TGTGCCAGCAGCTTAGGAGTGGCCCGGGGCACTGAAGCTTTCTTT.

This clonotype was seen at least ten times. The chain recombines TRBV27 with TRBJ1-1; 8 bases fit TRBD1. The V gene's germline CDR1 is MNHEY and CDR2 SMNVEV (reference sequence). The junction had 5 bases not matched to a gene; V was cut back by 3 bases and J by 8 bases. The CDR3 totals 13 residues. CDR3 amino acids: CASSFLGQGEAFF. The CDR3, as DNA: TGTGCCAGCAGTTTCCTTGGACAGGGAGAAGCTTTCTTT.

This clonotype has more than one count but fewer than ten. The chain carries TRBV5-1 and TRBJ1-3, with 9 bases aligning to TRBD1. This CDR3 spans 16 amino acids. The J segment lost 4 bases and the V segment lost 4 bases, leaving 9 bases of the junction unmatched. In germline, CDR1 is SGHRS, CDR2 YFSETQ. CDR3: CASSPPGTGRGNTIYF. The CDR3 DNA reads TGCGCCAGCAGCCCCCCCGGGACAGGGAGAGGAAACACCATATATTTT. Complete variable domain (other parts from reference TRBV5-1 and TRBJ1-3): KAGVTQTPRYLIKTRGQQVTLSCSPISGHRSVSWYQQTPGQGLQFLFEYFSETQRNKGNFPGRFSGRQFSNSRSEMNVSTLELGDSALYLCASSPPGTGRGNTIYFGEGSWLTVV.

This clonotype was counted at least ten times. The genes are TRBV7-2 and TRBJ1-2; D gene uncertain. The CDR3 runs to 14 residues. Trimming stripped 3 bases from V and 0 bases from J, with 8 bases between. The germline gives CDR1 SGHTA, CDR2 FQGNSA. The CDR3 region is CASSFGVSNYGYTF. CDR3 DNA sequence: TGTGCCAGCAGCTTCGGTGTTTCTAACTATGGCTACACCTTC.

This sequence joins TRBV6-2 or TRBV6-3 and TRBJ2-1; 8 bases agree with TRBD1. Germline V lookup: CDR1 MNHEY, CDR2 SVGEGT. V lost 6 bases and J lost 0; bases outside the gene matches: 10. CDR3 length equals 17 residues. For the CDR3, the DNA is TGTGCCAGCAGACCGCGACAGGGGAGCAGCTCCTACAATGAGCAGTTCTTC. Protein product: CASRPRQGSSSYNEQFF.

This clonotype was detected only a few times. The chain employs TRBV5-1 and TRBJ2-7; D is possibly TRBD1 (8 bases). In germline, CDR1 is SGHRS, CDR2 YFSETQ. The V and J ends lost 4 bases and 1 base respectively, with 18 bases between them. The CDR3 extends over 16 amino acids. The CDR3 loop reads CASSGGDRTLSYEQYF. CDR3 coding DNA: TGCGCCAGCAGCGGGGGGGACAGGACCTTGTCCTACGAGCAGTACTTC.

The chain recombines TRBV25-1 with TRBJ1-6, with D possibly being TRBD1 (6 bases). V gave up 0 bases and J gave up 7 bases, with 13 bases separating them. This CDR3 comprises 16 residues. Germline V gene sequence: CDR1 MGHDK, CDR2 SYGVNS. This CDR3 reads CASSEYIQGGNSPLHF. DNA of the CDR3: TGTGCCAGCAGTGAATATATACAGGGTGGAAATTCACCCCTCCACTTT.

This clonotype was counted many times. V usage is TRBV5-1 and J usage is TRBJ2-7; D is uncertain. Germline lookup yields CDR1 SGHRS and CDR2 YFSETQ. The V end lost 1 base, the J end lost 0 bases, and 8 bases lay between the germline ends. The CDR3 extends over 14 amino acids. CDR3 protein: CASSLSGYSYEQYF. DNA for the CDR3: TGCGCCAGCAGCTTGAGTGGTTACTCCTACGAGCAGTACTTC.

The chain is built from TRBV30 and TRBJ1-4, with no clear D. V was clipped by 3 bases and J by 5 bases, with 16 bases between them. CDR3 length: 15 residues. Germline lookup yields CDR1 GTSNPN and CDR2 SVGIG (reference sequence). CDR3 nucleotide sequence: TGTGCCTGGAGCCGAAGTGGAAGGGTAAATGAAAAACTGTTTTTT. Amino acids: CAWSRSGRVNEKLFF.

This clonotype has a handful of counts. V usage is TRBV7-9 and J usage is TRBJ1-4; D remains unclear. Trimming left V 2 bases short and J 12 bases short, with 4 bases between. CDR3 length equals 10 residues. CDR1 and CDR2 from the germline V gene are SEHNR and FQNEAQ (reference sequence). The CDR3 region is CASSLRELFF. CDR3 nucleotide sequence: TGTGCCAGCAGCTTAAGGGAACTGTTTTTT. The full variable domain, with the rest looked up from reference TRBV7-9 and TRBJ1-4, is DTGVSQNPRHKITKRGQNVTFRCDPISEHNRLYWYRQTLGQGPEFLTYFQNEAQLEKSRLLSDRFSAERPKGSFSTLEIQRTEQGDSAMYLCASSLRELFFGSGTQLSVL.

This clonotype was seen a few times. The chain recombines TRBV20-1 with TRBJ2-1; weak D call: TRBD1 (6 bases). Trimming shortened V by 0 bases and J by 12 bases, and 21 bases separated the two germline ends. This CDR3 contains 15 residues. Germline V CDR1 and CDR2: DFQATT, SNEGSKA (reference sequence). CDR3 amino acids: CSARDQRTDISLQFF. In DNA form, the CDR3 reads TGCAGTGCTAGAGATCAAAGGACAGACATTTCTCTGCAGTTCTTC.

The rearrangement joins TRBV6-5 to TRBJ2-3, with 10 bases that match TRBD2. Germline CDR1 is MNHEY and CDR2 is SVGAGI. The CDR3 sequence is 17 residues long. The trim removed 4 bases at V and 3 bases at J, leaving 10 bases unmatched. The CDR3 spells CASSSHHLAGGTDTQYF. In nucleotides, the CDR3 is TGTGCCAGCAGTTCCCATCATTTAGCGGGGGGTACAGATACGCAGTATTTT.

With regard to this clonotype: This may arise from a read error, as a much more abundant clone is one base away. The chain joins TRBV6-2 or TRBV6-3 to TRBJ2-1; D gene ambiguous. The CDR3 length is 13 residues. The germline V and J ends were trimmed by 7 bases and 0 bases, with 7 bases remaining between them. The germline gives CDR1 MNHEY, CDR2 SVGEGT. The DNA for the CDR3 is TGTGCCAGCACCCCAGGCTCCTACAATGAGCAGTTCTTC. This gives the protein CASTPGSYNEQFF.

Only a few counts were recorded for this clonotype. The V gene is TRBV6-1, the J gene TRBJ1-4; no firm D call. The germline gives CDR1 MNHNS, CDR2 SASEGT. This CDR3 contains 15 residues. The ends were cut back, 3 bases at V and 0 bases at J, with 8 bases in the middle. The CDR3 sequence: CASSDSGATNEKLFF. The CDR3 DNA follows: TGTGCCAGCAGTGATTCGGGAGCAACTAATGAAAAACTGTTTTTT.

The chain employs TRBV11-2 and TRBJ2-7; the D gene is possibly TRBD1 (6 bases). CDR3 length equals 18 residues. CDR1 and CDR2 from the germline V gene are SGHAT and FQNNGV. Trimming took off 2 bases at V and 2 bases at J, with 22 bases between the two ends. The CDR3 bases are TGTGCCAGCAGCTTAAGGGTCAACAGGGACCGCGTAGCCTACGAGCAGTACTTC. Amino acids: CASSLRVNRDRVAYEQYF. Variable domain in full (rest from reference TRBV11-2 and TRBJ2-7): EAGVAQSPRYKIIEKRQSVAFWCNPISGHATLYWYQQILGQGPKLLIQFQNNGVVDDSQLPKDRFSAERLKGVDSTLKIQPAKLEDSAVYLCASSLRVNRDRVAYEQYFGPGTRLTVT.

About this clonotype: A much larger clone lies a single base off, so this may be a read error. In DNA form, the CDR3 reads TGTGCCAGCAGAATGGGGGTGTCTGATGAAAAACTGTTTTTT. It codes for CASRMGVSDEKLFF. The chain is built from TRBV7-2 and TRBJ1-4, with a weak D call TRBD1 (5 bases). This CDR3 has 14 residues. CDR1 is SGHTA, CDR2 FQGNSA, per germline. The V end lost 6 bases, the J end lost 6 bases, and 14 bases lay between the germline ends.

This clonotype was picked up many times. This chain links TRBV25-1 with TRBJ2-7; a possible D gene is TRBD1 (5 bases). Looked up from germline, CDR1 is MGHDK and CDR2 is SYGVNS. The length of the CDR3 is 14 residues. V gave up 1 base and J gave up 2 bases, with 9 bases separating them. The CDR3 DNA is TGTGCCAGCAGTGAATGGGGCAGGACCTACGAGCAGTACTTC. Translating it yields CASSEWGRTYEQYF.